Reported below is one T cell receptor beta chain. No patient received treatment before thyroid surgery. The sample comes from a study of metastatic and nonmetastatic thyroid tumors. Using MiXCR, TCRdb reanalyzed the PCR reads. Of tens of thousands of clones detected, roughly an eighth appear once; the ten largest clones hold around 10%. Germline-derived CDR1 and CDR2 are SGHRS and YFSETQ. V was shortened by 0 bases and J by 3 bases, with 12 bases between the two germline ends. The CDR3 is 16 residues long. V is TRBV5-1 and J is TRBJ1-4; D gene uncertain. The TCR sequence derives from a female donor with papillary thyroid cancer or a benign thyroid nodule (not recorded which). Some clones in this sample may be carry-over from other donors' samples. Specimen: tumor tissue. CDR3 nucleotides: TGCGCCAGCAGCTTGGTGGTAGGCGGTTCTAATGAAAAACTGTTTTTT. Protein sequence: CASSLVVGGSNEKLFF.